This T cell receptor beta chain was captured by sequencing in a study of T-cell reconstitution after alpha-beta-depleted transplantation in children. Many counts were recorded for this clonotype. For TCRbeta, the library was prepared with unique molecular identifiers. TCRdb ran MiXCR on the PCR reads and lists one entry per CDR3 protein. The profile shows more than 500,000 distinct CDR3 sequences, roughly 10% of them singletons. This receptor was identified in a female patient aged 2 to 10 who had a stem cell transplant for aplastic anemia, so the T cells may come from the graft donor. The sequencing here drew on PBMCs, mostly from graft donor cells, taken 180 days after TCRalphabeta/CD19-depleted stem cell transplant.

The CDR3 protein is CASSHPVQGSAKNIQYF. CDR3 in DNA: TGTGCCAGCAGCCACCCCGTCCAGGGCTCAGCCAAAAACATTCAGTACTTC. The chain joins TRBV14 to TRBJ2-4, with D possibly TRBD1 on 5 matching bases. The CDR3 spans 17 residues. Germline V CDR1 and CDR2: SGHDN, FVKESK. Trimming took off 3 bases at V and 0 bases at J, with 15 bases between the two ends. The full variable domain, with the rest looked up from reference TRBV14 and TRBJ2-4, is EAGVTQFPSHSVIEKGQTVTLRCDPISGHDNLYWYRRVMGKEIKFLLHFVKESKQDESGMPNNRFLAERTGGTYSTLKVQPAELEDSGVYFCASSHPVQGSAKNIQYFGAGTRLSVL.